Below are 27 T cell receptor beta chains sequenced from a single sample in a study of tumour-infiltrating T cells in Burkitt lymphoma. The protocol was immunoSEQ multiplex PCR, while the TCRdb copy is restricted to in-frame clones and leaves out a portion. Of just under 150 clones in the sample, approximately 80% were seen once. Material for sequencing was tumor tissue. The receptors derive from a human donor with Burkitt lymphoma.

DNA of the CDR3: TGCGCCAGCAGATTTTATCCGGGACAGAACACTGAAGCTTTCTTT. Its translation: CASRFYPGQNTEAFF. The V and J genes are TRBV5-1 and TRBJ1-1, with D perhaps TRBD1 (6 bases). Germline lookup yields CDR1 SGHRS and CDR2 YFSETQ. The CDR3 consists of 15 residues. The V end lost 5 bases, the J end lost 1 base, and 15 bases lay between the germline ends. The whole variable domain, remainder taken from reference TRBV5-1 and TRBJ1-1, is KAGVTQTPRYLIKTRGQQVTLSCSPISGHRSVSWYQQTPGQGLQFLFEYFSETQRNKGNFPGRFSGRQFSNSRSEMNVSTLELGDSALYLCASRFYPGQNTEAFFGQGTRLTVV.

Worth noting for this clone: One end of the junction varies from germline; a read error may be responsible. The chain uses TRBV28 and TRBJ1-4; TRBD1 is a possible D gene (6 bases). The length of the CDR3 is 12 residues. CDR1 and CDR2 from the germline V gene are MDHEN and SYDVKM. DNA of the CDR3: TGTGCCGGCAGCCCGGACAGCCGGGAACTGTTTTTT. Residues: CAGSPDSRELFF.

The chain has TRBV19 and TRBJ2-7; D not certain. Looked up from germline, CDR1 is LNHDA and CDR2 is SQIVND (reference sequence). Trimming removed 1 base at V and 3 bases at J, with 10 bases between. The length of the CDR3 is 14 residues. CDR3 sequence (DNA): TGTGCCAGTAGTATAGGGACGGTTTACTACGAGCAGTACTTC. Its protein is CASSIGTVYYEQYF.

This clone has only one observation. The CDR3 here is CASSFLGNEQFF. CDR3 in DNA: TGTGCCAGCAGCTTTTTAGGTAATGAGCAGTTCTTC. V usage is TRBV14 and J usage is TRBJ2-1; no reliable D call. CDR1 SGHDN and CDR2 FVKESK come from the germline V gene. V lost 5 bases and J 7 bases, leaving 9 bases between the germline ends. The CDR3 is 12 amino acids.

The CDR3 DNA reads as TGCGCCAGCAGGAGGAACACCGGGGAGCTGTTTTTT. It encodes CASRRNTGELFF. The rearrangement links TRBV4-3 to TRBJ2-2; D call uncertain. This CDR3 is 12 amino acids long. Trimming cost V 6 bases and J 1 base, with 3 bases left between them. Germline V lookup: CDR1 LGHNA, CDR2 YSLEER.

The rearrangement joins TRBV27 to TRBJ1-5; no reliable D call. Trimming took off 5 bases at V and 7 bases at J, with 15 bases between the two ends. Germline CDR1 is MNHEY and CDR2 is SMNVEV (reference sequence). The CDR3 totals 14 residues. The CDR3 protein is CASSEFYGQQPQHF. In nucleotides, the CDR3 is TGTGCCAGCAGTGAGTTCTACGGGCAACAGCCCCAGCATTTT.

This chain uses TRBV9 with TRBJ2-1, with TRBD2 identical over 13 bases. Trimming cost V 4 bases and J 8 bases; bases outside gene matches: 12. The CDR3 runs 17 residues. CDR1 is SGDLS and CDR2 is YYNGEE in the germline V gene. CDR3 sequence: CASSQRTSGSLGDEQFF. The CDR3 DNA reads TGTGCCAGCAGCCAACGGACTAGCGGGAGTCTTGGGGATGAGCAGTTCTTC.

CDR3 protein: CSVGTSGFYEQYF. CDR3 nucleotides: TGCAGCGTCGGGACTAGCGGGTTCTACGAGCAGTACTTC. This chain joins TRBV29-1 and TRBJ2-7; TRBD2 agrees at 12 bases. Germline CDR1 and CDR2: SQVTM and ANQGSEA. The CDR3 runs 13 residues. V trimming: 6 bases; J trimming: 3 bases; junction bases outside the gene matches: 3.

The V and J genes are TRBV30 and TRBJ1-1; D is unclear. Germline CDR1 and CDR2: GTSNPN and SVGIG (reference sequence). The CDR3 is made up of 12 amino acids. Trimming took 1 base from V and 1 from J, leaving 4 bases between them. The CDR3 bases are TGTGCCTGGAGTGGGGGGAACACTGAAGCTTTCTTT. Translated: CAWSGGNTEAFF. The entire variable domain, with the rest obtained from reference TRBV30 and TRBJ1-1, is as follows: SQTIHQWPATLVQPVGSPLSLECTVEGTSNPNLYWYRQAAGRGLQLLFYSVGIGQISSEVPQNLSASRPQDRQFILSSKKLLLSDSGFYLCAWSGGNTEAFFGQGTRLTVV.

V is TRBV29-1 and J is TRBJ1-2, with 11 bases fitting TRBD1. The CDR3 has 14 residues. Germline V lookup: CDR1 SQVTM, CDR2 ANQGSEA. The junction had 3 bases not matched to a gene; V was cut back by 3 bases and J by 3 bases. DNA of the CDR3: TGCAGCGTTGAGGGGGGACAGGGGGACTATGGCTACACCTTC. Protein product: CSVEGGQGDYGYTF.

The chain recombines TRBV30 with TRBJ1-6, with unresolved D. The CDR3 is made up of 18 amino acids. CDR1 and CDR2 (germline): GTSNPN, SVGIG (reference sequence). V was clipped by 4 bases and J by 0 bases, with 19 bases between them. The CDR3, as DNA: TGTGCCTGGACCCCGTCCTGGACCGCGAGCTCCTATAATTCACCCCTCCACTTT. It encodes CAWTPSWTASSYNSPLHF.

Worth noting for this clone: Germline and junction disagree at one end, which may indicate a read error. The rearrangement uses TRBV10-3 and TRBJ1-1; maybe TRBD1 (6 bases). Germline V gene data show CDR1 as ENHRY and CDR2 as SYGVKD. The CDR3 runs 16 residues. DNA for the CDR3: TGTGCCATCAGTGACAGGGGATTCGACATGAACACTGAAGCTTTTTTT. Its translation: CAISDRGFDMNTEAFF.

The table lists this clone with a count of one. V usage is TRBV25-1 and J usage is TRBJ2-7, with unresolved D. Trimming left V 8 bases short and J 1 base short, with 9 bases between. The CDR3 spans 12 residues. Germline V gene data show CDR1 as MGHDK and CDR2 as SYGVNS. CDR3 residues: CASGYNSYEQYF. In DNA, the CDR3 is TGTGCCAGCGGATATAATTCCTACGAGCAGTACTTC.

The rearrangement links TRBV5-1 to TRBJ2-7; 8 positions agree with TRBD1. V shed 0 bases, J shed 3 bases, and the junction held 2 bases outside the gene matches. Germline CDR1 is SGHRS and CDR2 is YFSETQ. CDR3 size: 14 residues. The DNA for the CDR3 is TGCGCCAGCAGCTTGGCTGGACAGGGCTACGAGCAGTACTTC. It translates to CASSLAGQGYEQYF.

This chain uses TRBV28 with TRBJ2-5; TRBD2 aligns across 8 bases. Germline V gene lookup returns CDR1 MDHEN and CDR2 SYDVKM. The J segment lost 4 bases and the V segment lost 6 bases, leaving 7 bases of the junction unmatched. CDR3 size: 14 residues. The chain's CDR3 is CASRRLAIIETQYF. The CDR3 DNA is TGTGCCAGCAGGAGACTAGCGATAATAGAGACCCAGTACTTC.

The chain employs TRBV6-6 and TRBJ2-1; 8 positions match TRBD1. The trim removed 4 bases at V and 8 bases at J, leaving 7 bases unmatched. Germline V gene lookup returns CDR1 MNHNY and CDR2 SVGAGI (reference sequence). The CDR3 consists of 14 residues. In nucleotides, the CDR3 is TGTGCCAGCAGTTGGACAGGGAGTTTCGATGAGCAGTTCTTC. It translates to CASSWTGSFDEQFF.

This clone has more than one count but fewer than ten. The CDR3 reads CASSFLGRVSNQPQHF. DNA of the CDR3: TGTGCCAGCAGCTTTCTAGGCAGGGTGAGCAATCAGCCCCAGCATTTT. V gene TRBV7-8 combines with J gene TRBJ1-5; a possible D gene is TRBD1 (5 bases). V dropped 3 bases and J dropped 1 base, with 13 bases sitting between them. Germline CDR1 SGHVS, CDR2 FQNEAQ. The CDR3 has 16 amino acids.

The genes are TRBV7-9 and TRBJ2-5; unclear D gene. In germline, CDR1 is SEHNR, CDR2 FQNEAQ (reference sequence). The length of the CDR3 is 13 residues. V was shortened by 0 bases and J by 5 bases, with 7 bases between the two germline ends. CDR3 sequence: CASSLAIGETQYF. Here the CDR3 DNA reads TGTGCCAGCAGCTTAGCGATTGGTGAGACCCAGTACTTC.

The rearrangement links TRBV7-8 to TRBJ2-1; D remains unclear. V was pared by 1 base and J by 8 bases, with 3 bases between. CDR3 length: 11 amino acids. Germline V gene sequence: CDR1 SGHVS, CDR2 FQNEAQ. CDR3 protein: CASSLVYEQFF. The CDR3 region has the DNA TGTGCCAGCAGCTTAGTATATGAGCAGTTCTTC. The variable domain in full, with the rest retrieved from reference TRBV7-8 and TRBJ2-1, is GAGVSQSPRYKVAKRGQDVALRCDPISGHVSLFWYQQALGQGPEFLTYFQNEAQLDKSGLPSDRFFAERPEGSVSTLKIQRTQQEDSAVYLCASSLVYEQFFGPGTRLTVL.

This clone was seen more than once but under ten times. This chain links TRBV7-3 with TRBJ2-1, with D possibly TRBD1 on 6 matching bases. Per germline, CDR1 SGHTA and CDR2 FQGTGA. This CDR3 has 15 amino acids. The V end lost 1 base, the J end lost 2 bases, and 9 bases lay between the germline ends. CDR3 protein: CASSLNRVTYNEQFF. The CDR3 DNA is TGTGCCAGCAGCTTAAACAGGGTTACCTACAATGAGCAGTTCTTC.

V gene TRBV4-2 combines with J gene TRBJ1-1; no clear D. The CDR3 is 12 amino acids. Germline V CDR1 and CDR2: LGHNA, YNFKEQ. V dropped 1 base and J dropped 5 bases, with 5 bases sitting between them. This CDR3 is CASSQGATEAFF. Here the CDR3 DNA reads TGTGCCAGCAGCCAAGGCGCGACTGAAGCTTTCTTT.

This clone has a handful of counts. The chain employs TRBV28 and TRBJ2-3; 10 nucleotides agree with TRBD2. The CDR3 contains 15 residues. CDR1 and CDR2 (germline): MDHEN, SYDVKM. The V gene end was trimmed by 2 bases and the J gene end by 4 bases; junction bases not matched to a gene: 3. CDR3 region: CASSLERGGADTQYF. CDR3 DNA: TGTGCCAGCAGTTTAGAGCGGGGGGGGGCAGATACGCAGTATTTT. The variable domain in full, completed from reference TRBV28 and TRBJ2-3, reads DVKVTQSSRYLVKRTGEKVFLECVQDMDHENMFWYRQDPGLGLRLIYFSYDVKMKEKGDIPEGYSVSREKKERFSLILESASTNQTSMYLCASSLERGGADTQYFGPGTRLTVL.

This clone was recorded once. This chain links TRBV2 with TRBJ1-1, with a possible D match to TRBD1 (5 bases). CDR3 size: 15 residues. With 3 bases removed from V and 7 bases from J, the gap between germline ends came to 18 bases. Germline V gene sequence: CDR1 SNHLY, CDR2 FYNNEI. CDR3 amino acids: CASSEGVGPDGEAFF. DNA for the CDR3: TGTGCCAGCAGTGAGGGGGTTGGACCAGACGGTGAAGCTTTCTTT.

In its sample, this clone ranks as hyperexpanded. CDR3 bases: TGTGCCAGCAGCCCACAACGAGGGGCCAATTACGAGCAGTACTTC. The encoded protein is CASSPQRGANYEQYF. V usage is TRBV7-6 and J usage is TRBJ2-7; D is perhaps TRBD1 or TRBD2 (5 bases each). The CDR3 is 15 amino acids. V lost 5 bases, J lost 4 bases, and 18 bases lay in between. In germline, CDR1 is SGHVS, CDR2 FNYEAQ.

The chain carries TRBV6-1 and TRBJ1-1; D call uncertain. CDR1 and CDR2 from the germline V gene are MNHNS and SASEGT. The CDR3 contains 10 residues. Trimming cost V 6 bases and J 14 bases, with 13 bases left between them. This CDR3 is CASRSYSTFF. The CDR3 DNA is TGTGCCAGCAGATCCTACAGTACCTTCTTT.

The chain links TRBV28 to TRBJ2-3; no clear D. V lost 3 bases to trimming and J lost 6 bases, with 10 bases between them. The germline gives CDR1 MDHEN, CDR2 SYDVKM. The CDR3 is made up of 13 amino acids. DNA of the CDR3: TGTGCCAGCAGTTTGGTCGCAGCGGATACGCAGTATTTT. This codes for CASSLVAADTQYF.

V and J are TRBV7-6 and TRBJ1-1; D not certain. The ends were cut back, 1 base at V and 1 base at J, with 7 bases in the middle. The CDR3 runs 14 residues. Looked up from germline, CDR1 is SGHVS and CDR2 is FNYEAQ. The CDR3 DNA reads TGTGCCAGCAGCTTAGGGGCAGAGAACACTGAAGCTTTCTTT. Its translation: CASSLGAENTEAFF.